The T cell receptor (beta chain) described here comes from a study of memory CD4+ T cells and cytomegalovirus serostatus. Study-level background: This sample comes from healthy Belgian adults, under 10 CMV seropositive, around 26 seronegative.

Single viable CD3+CD4+CD8-CD45RO+ cells were sorted as the memory CD4+ T cells. The CDR3 sequence is 15 residues long. V shed 6 bases and J shed 7 bases, with 16 bases lying between them. Germline V gene lookup returns CDR1 LGHNA and CDR2 YSLEER. Study processing details: Out-of-frame sequences were removed, leaving 2 million or so distinct TCRbeta sequences. Data came from immunoSEQ multiplex PCR; TCRdb stores just in-frame clones and leaves some out. The V and J calls and clone size are taken from that table; D and trimming were inferred from the DNA. The sample includes 50,000 to 55,000 clones, 78% of them seen just once.

Specimen: memory CD4+ T cells from blood. This clonotype originated in an adult in good health and CMV-seronegative. This sequence joins TRBV4-3 and TRBJ1-6, with D perhaps TRBD1 (5 bases). The DNA for the CDR3 is TGCGCCAGCAGACCCACCCGAGAGGGGAATTCACCCCTCCACTTT. Its translation is CASRPTREGNSPLHF.